This T cell receptor beta chain was captured by sequencing in a study of control samples from healthy donors and cancer patients. Generated by immunoSEQ multiplex PCR, the TCRdb table keeps only in-frame clones and is missing some. The sample shows about 82,000 clones, around 87% of them seen only once. V lost 11 bases to trimming and J lost 5 bases; unmatched junction nucleotides: 4. Germline values: CDR1 MDHEN, CDR2 SYDVKM. The length of the CDR3 is 13 residues. This clonotype was sampled from a man aged 45-60 years in good health. This rearrangement joins TRBV28 to TRBJ1-4, with 11 bases fitting TRBD1. The source material was blood. The CDR3: CASRDRGNEKLFF. The CDR3 DNA follows: TGTGCCTCCCGGGACAGGGGGAATGAAAAACTGTTTTTT.